A selection of T cell receptor beta chains follows, all from one sample in a study of cytomegalovirus exposure and HLA in healthy donors. Method: immunoSEQ multiplex PCR; TCRdb's copy keeps in-frame clones and lacks some. The repertoire holds tens of thousands of clones, with about 94% as singletons. The sample taken for sequencing was PBMCs. Receptor source: a woman under 30 in good health and CMV-seropositive. Both conserved end residues are part of each CDR3.

v_call	j_call	cdr3_aa
TRBV15	TRBJ2-1	CATSRGTGGYNEQFF
TRBV4-1	TRBJ2-5	CASSQAGQNSPQETQYF
TRBV7-2	TRBJ2-1	CASKFSRTGGRNEQFF
TRBV28	TRBJ2-2	CASHKKRGLNTGELFF
TRBV11-2	TRBJ1-1	CASSLDGGVHAFF
TRBV5-6	TRBJ2-5	CASSPGLAETQYF
TRBV5-5	TRBJ2-7	CASSLGRVNYEQYF
TRBV6-1	TRBJ1-6	CASSDALRSSYNSPLHF
TRBV2	TRBJ1-5	CASTRVNGDQPQHF
TRBV27	TRBJ2-7	CASSLGGRSYEQYF
TRBV5-1	TRBJ2-5	CASSRILTGTEETQYF
TRBV28	TRBJ1-5	CASSLGQGLGQPQHF
TRBV28	TRBJ2-3	CASSSGDTQYF
TRBV11-2	TRBJ2-7	CASSDAAGYEQYF
TRBV14	TRBJ2-5	CASSPRLAGGETQYF
TRBV19	TRBJ1-2	CASSRQGYGYTF
TRBV10-1	TRBJ2-7	CASSERLAGGPSSYEQYF
TRBV4-1	TRBJ1-3	CASSQGRQAGSGNTIYF
TRBV6-1	TRBJ2-1	CASSELASGVNEQFF
TRBV28	TRBJ2-7	CASSIGGTGGAEQYF
TRBV6-5	TRBJ1-1	CASSFGADRNTEAFF
TRBV4-3	TRBJ1-1	CASSQDGEVTEAFF
TRBV11-3	TRBJ2-7	CASSLDPATYEQYF
TRBV27	TRBJ1-1	CASSTGGYTEAFF
TRBV28	-	CASSDRVDEQYF
TRBV7-7	TRBJ2-1	CASSPPSSSEQFF
TRBV4-1	TRBJ2-3	CASSLVEIGATSTDTQYF
TRBV9	TRBJ1-3	CASSANPREQLGNTIYF
TRBV5-1	TRBJ2-5	CASSLAGGAEETQYF
TRBV7-9	TRBJ2-1	CASKLSGGYNEQFF
TRBV4-3	TRBJ2-3	CASSSLAESTDTQYF
TRBV6-5	TRBJ2-7	CASSYSRVYEQYF
TRBV6-5	TRBJ2-4	CASSSRENIQYF
TRBV10-3	TRBJ2-1	CAIRDTGDAYNEQFF
TRBV5-1	TRBJ1-1	CASSLRGNTEAFF
TRBV6-6	TRBJ1-1	CASSYRVNTEAFF
TRBV28	TRBJ2-1	CASSSTGDEQFF
TRBV6-1	TRBJ2-3	CASRIRGSLTDTQYF
TRBV4-1	TRBJ1-2	CASSQDRGFYGYTF
TRBV28	TRBJ2-1	CASSQTSGGSYNEQFF
TRBV27	TRBJ1-5	CASSINRGENQPQHF
TRBV7-2	TRBJ1-2	CASTNPGQGYGYTF
TRBV5-1	TRBJ1-1	CASSLYYPGQTESFF
TRBV29-1	TRBJ2-5	CSVEKTSGRTETQYF
TRBV4-2	TRBJ1-5	CASSQGSEGVGVNQPQHF
TRBV19	TRBJ2-4	CASSIQGAQLAKNIQYF
TRBV10-2	TRBJ2-5	CASSSSGGGQETQYF
TRBV28	TRBJ2-4	CASFSGGAGGIAKNIQYF
TRBV2	TRBJ1-6	CASRRVAGRNSPLHF
TRBV4-1	TRBJ2-1	CASSQDQTSNEFF
TRBV21-1	TRBJ2-1	CASSTRGRDYNEQFF
TRBV28	TRBJ2-7	CASSLVVRGWSSYEQYF
TRBV6-4	TRBJ2-3	CATLDTQYF